A selection of T cell receptor beta chains follows, all from one sample in a study of radiotherapy plus CTLA-4 blockade in lung cancer. Data came from immunoSEQ multiplex PCR; TCRdb stores just in-frame clones and leaves some out. The profile shows more than 65,000 clones, roughly 80% of them singletons. The specimen comprised peripheral blood, sampled from a patient treated with radiotherapy plus ipilimumab. The receptors were sampled from a human donor with non-small cell lung cancer who had stable disease on radiotherapy plus ipilimumab. Both conserved end residues are part of each CDR3. The D gene is left open where the match is weak. Clone size is not always given. Where it is, it says once, few, many or a class for expanded clones.

V: TRBV5-6; size: .; D: TRBD1; J: TRBJ2-5; CDR3: CASSPGTGGWSGIQETQYF; DNA: TGTGCCAGCAGCCCCGGGACAGGGGGATGGTCGGGGATCCAAGAGACCCAGTACTTC
V: TRBV28; size: once; D: TRBD2; J: TRBJ2-7; CDR3: CASSLSSGSVSYEQYF; DNA: TGTGCCAGCAGTTTATCTAGCGGGAGCGTCTCCTACGAGCAGTACTTC
V: TRBV19; size: few; D: TRBD2; J: TRBJ2-1; CDR3: CASRLASSYNEQFF; DNA: TGTGCCAGTAGACTAGCGTCCTCCTACAATGAGCAGTTCTTC
V: TRBV19; size: .; D: .; J: TRBJ2-6; CDR3: CASSNRLPGVSGANVLTF; DNA: TGTGCCAGTAGTAATCGCCTCCCGGGGGTCTCTGGGGCCAACGTCCTGACTTTC
V: TRBV7-3; size: .; D: .; J: TRBJ1-1; CDR3: CAANTEAFF; DNA: TGTGCCGCTAACACTGAAGCTTTCTTT
V: TRBV2; size: .; D: .; J: TRBJ2-2; CDR3: CASSEAWGPTGELFF; DNA: TGTGCCAGCAGTGAAGCTTGGGGGCCCACCGGGGAGCTGTTTTTT
V: TRBV10-2; size: .; D: .; J: TRBJ2-6; CDR3: CASSGRTGANVLTF; DNA: TGCGCCAGCAGTGGCAGGACTGGGGCCAACGTCCTGACTTTC
V: TRBV6-5; size: .; D: .; J: TRBJ2-3; CDR3: CASRGGSSTDTQYF; DNA: TGTGCCAGCAGAGGGGGATCTAGCACAGATACGCAGTATTTT
V: TRBV28; size: .; D: .; J: TRBJ1-2; CDR3: CASSPSVAGSGYTF; DNA: TGTGCCAGCAGTCCCTCTGTAGCGGGAAGCGGCTACACCTTC
V: TRBV9; size: few; D: .; J: TRBJ2-2; CDR3: CASSFGTNTGELFF; DNA: TGTGCCAGCAGCTTCGGGACGAACACCGGGGAGCTGTTTTTT
V: TRBV28; size: .; D: TRBD2; J: TRBJ2-7; CDR3: CASSTGTSGHEQYF; DNA: TGTGCCAGCAGTACCGGGACTAGCGGCCACGAGCAGTACTTC
V: TRBV5-1; size: .; D: .; J: TRBJ1-5; CDR3: CASSIKGGGAPQHF; DNA: TGCGCCAGCAGCATTAAGGGAGGGGGTGCCCCCCAGCATTTT
V: TRBV27; size: .; D: TRBD1; J: TRBJ1-2; CDR3: CASSWTLGTGDYGYTF; DNA: TGTGCCAGCAGTTGGACCTTGGGGACAGGTGACTATGGCTACACCTTC
V: TRBV27; size: .; D: .; J: TRBJ2-3; CDR3: CASSFRGYSTDTQYF; DNA: TGTGCCAGCAGTTTTCGGGGCTATAGCACAGATACGCAGTATTTT
V: TRBV7-3; size: once; D: .; J: TRBJ2-1; CDR3: CASSQGGSYNEQFF; DNA: TGTGCCAGCAGCCAGGGTGGTTCCTACAATGAGCAGTTCTTC
V: TRBV5-1; size: once; D: .; J: TRBJ2-7; CDR3: CASSLARVAEQYF; DNA: TGCGCCAGCAGCTTGGCCCGGGTGGCGGAGCAGTACTTC
V: TRBV28; size: .; D: .; J: TRBJ2-5; CDR3: CASSLEETQYF; DNA: TGTGCCAGCAGCCTCGAAGAGACCCAGTACTTC
V: TRBV11-2; size: many; D: TRBD2; J: TRBJ2-1; CDR3: CASSLGWGGNEQFF; DNA: TGTGCCAGCAGCTTAGGTTGGGGGGGCAATGAGCAGTTCTTC
V: TRBV29-1; size: .; D: TRBD2; J: TRBJ2-3; CDR3: CSVSGGSDTQYF; DNA: TGCAGCGTTTCGGGGGGGTCAGATACGCAGTATTTT
V: TRBV25-1; size: .; D: .; J: TRBJ2-2; CDR3: CASQGMRTGELFF; DNA: TGTGCCAGCCAGGGGATGAGAACCGGGGAGCTGTTTTTT
V: TRBV19; size: few; D: .; J: TRBJ1-5; CDR3: CASSITEPQHF; DNA: TGTGCCAGTAGTATCACGGAGCCCCAGCATTTT
V: TRBV30; size: .; D: .; J: TRBJ2-7; CDR3: CAWREAGANYEQYF; DNA: TGTGCCTGGAGGGAGGCAGGGGCTAACTACGAGCAGTACTTC
V: TRBV21-1; size: .; D: .; J: TRBJ1-1; CDR3: CASSKDRGRGTEAFF; DNA: TGTGCCAGCAGCAAAGACAGGGGGCGAGGCACTGAAGCTTTCTTT
V: TRBV6-6; size: .; D: .; J: TRBJ1-5; CDR3: CASRPGGGGNQPQHF; DNA: TGTGCCAGCAGGCCCGGGGGGGGCGGCAATCAGCCCCAGCATTTT
V: TRBV9; size: .; D: TRBD2; J: TRBJ2-5; CDR3: CASSPQLAVQETQYF; DNA: TGTGCCAGCAGCCCGCAACTAGCGGTACAAGAGACCCAGTACTTC
V: TRBV6-1; size: .; D: .; J: TRBJ1-6; CDR3: CASSQRDGPSPLHF; DNA: TGTGCCAGCAGCCAGAGGGACGGCCCTTCACCCCTCCACTTT
V: TRBV2; size: .; D: TRBD1; J: TRBJ1-5; CDR3: CASSTGAGGGQPQHF; DNA: TGTGCCAGCAGTACCGGGGCAGGGGGAGGACAGCCCCAGCATTTT
V: TRBV30; size: .; D: TRBD1; J: TRBJ1-6; CDR3: CAWSVTVVGMGQGHNSPLHF; DNA: TGTGCCTGGAGTGTAACGGTTGTAGGTATGGGACAGGGCCATAATTCACCCCTCCACTTT
V: TRBV5-4; size: .; D: .; J: TRBJ1-2; CDR3: CASSPQGTYGYTF; DNA: TGTGCCAGCAGCCCCCAGGGGACCTATGGCTACACCTTC
V: TRBV11-3; size: .; D: .; J: TRBJ1-1; CDR3: CASSPGGATEAFF; DNA: TGTGCCAGCAGCCCCGGTGGAGCCACTGAAGCTTTCTTT
V: TRBV6-5; size: .; D: .; J: TRBJ2-2; CDR3: CASSTGDFFTGELFF; DNA: TGTGCCAGCAGTACCGGGGACTTCTTCACCGGGGAGCTGTTTTTT
V: TRBV28; size: .; D: .; J: TRBJ1-2; CDR3: CASSLESGYGGYTF; DNA: TGTGCCAGCAGTTTAGAATCTGGGTACGGAGGCTACACCTTC
V: TRBV7-3; size: .; D: .; J: TRBJ1-1; CDR3: CASSKTGPLLGNTEAFF; DNA: TGTGCCAGCAGCAAAACGGGACCGCTCCTTGGGAACACTGAAGCTTTCTTT
V: TRBV10-3; size: .; D: TRBD1; J: TRBJ2-5; CDR3: CAISTGQGEETQYF; DNA: TGTGCCATCAGCACGGGACAGGGGGAGGAGACCCAGTACTTC
V: TRBV4-1; size: .; D: TRBD2; J: TRBJ2-2; CDR3: CASSQVMSGGTGELFF; DNA: TGCGCCAGCAGCCAAGTCATGTCGGGGGGCACCGGGGAGCTGTTTTTT
V: TRBV6-6; size: .; D: .; J: TRBJ2-7; CDR3: CASGGGRYEQYF; DNA: TGTGCCAGCGGGGGGGGGCGATACGAGCAGTACTTC
V: TRBV5-5; size: .; D: TRBD1; J: TRBJ1-1; CDR3: CASSLAQGWTEAFF; DNA: TGTGCCAGCAGCTTGGCACAGGGGTGGACTGAAGCTTTCTTT
V: TRBV18; size: .; D: .; J: TRBJ2-7; CDR3: CASSYSGTFLTNEQYF; DNA: TGTGCCAGCTCGTATTCCGGGACATTTCTTACCAACGAGCAGTACTTC
V: TRBV6-5; size: .; D: .; J: TRBJ2-7; CDR3: CASRLSQSRGEQYF; DNA: TGTGCCAGCAGACTCTCGCAGAGCCGTGGCGAGCAGTACTTC